Below are 22 T cell receptor beta chains sequenced from a single sample in a study of blood T cell repertoires in COVID-19. The table came from immunoSEQ multiplex PCR; TCRdb's copy has only in-frame clones and leaves some out. The sample holds 350,000 to 550,000 clones, about 89% seen once. Sequences were obtained from peripheral blood. These receptor sequences come from a woman under 40 with acute or convalescent COVID-19.

The genes are TRBV2 and TRBJ2-7; D may be TRBD2 (5 bases). Germline V CDR1 and CDR2: SNHLY, FYNNEI. Trimming stripped 7 bases from V and 6 bases from J, with 10 bases between. The CDR3 consists of 11 residues. The CDR3 region is CASTEVGEQYF. DNA for the CDR3: TGTGCCAGCACGGAGGTGGGCGAGCAGTACTTC.

This chain connects TRBV18 to TRBJ2-1; 11 bases are shared with TRBD2. Germline-derived CDR1 and CDR2 are KGHSH and LQKENI. This CDR3 has 13 residues. Germline trimming cut 8 bases from V and 9 bases from J; bases unmatched to any gene: 6. CDR3 in DNA: TGTGCCAGCCTTAGCGGGGGGGCCGGTGAGCAGTTCTTC. The encoded protein is CASLSGGAGEQFF.

The chain links TRBV6-6 to TRBJ2-7, with D maybe TRBD1 (6 bases). V dropped 8 bases and J dropped 4 bases, with 6 bases sitting between them. CDR1 MNHNY and CDR2 SVGAGI come from the germline V gene (reference sequence). This CDR3 has 10 residues. The CDR3: CASGQYEQYF. In DNA form, the CDR3 reads TGTGCCAGCGGACAGTACGAGCAGTACTTC.

This sequence joins TRBV19 and TRBJ1-5, with a tentative D call TRBD1 (5 bases). Germline assignment: CDR1 LNHDA and CDR2 SQIVND (reference sequence). The CDR3 covers 13 residues. The germline V and J ends were trimmed by 9 bases and 1 base, with 10 bases remaining between them. CDR3 bases: TGTGCCAGCAGGGCAGTGAGCAATCAGCCCCAGCATTTT. It is translated as CASRAVSNQPQHF.

The rearrangement joins TRBV27 to TRBJ1-5, with 7 bases fitting TRBD1. The CDR3 extends over 20 amino acids. The germline gives CDR1 MNHEY, CDR2 SMNVEV (reference sequence). Losses at the gene ends were 3 bases for V and 5 bases for J; bases not matched to a gene: 22. The CDR3 DNA reads TGTGCCAGCAGTTTTTTCGTGGGCCTCGAGACAGGGATACGGGATCAGCCCCAGCATTTT. It yields the protein CASSFFVGLETGIRDQPQHF.

As for this clone: At one of its ends the junction is not consistent with the germline gene, which may arise from a read error. The gene calls are TRBV2 and TRBJ1-4; D uncertain. The germline V gene encodes CDR1 SNHLY and CDR2 FYNNEI. The CDR3 sequence is 13 residues long. The CDR3 protein is CASSFGRPLGLGF. The CDR3 DNA reads as TGTGCCAGCAGTTTCGGACGTCCCCTTGGACTCGGATTT.

This chain connects TRBV5-1 to TRBJ2-2, with 7 bases identical to TRBD1. Trimming at V came to 4 bases and at J to 3 bases, leaving 3 bases not matched to a gene. Germline lookup yields CDR1 SGHRS and CDR2 YFSETQ. The CDR3 is made up of 14 amino acids. This CDR3 reads CASSQGQYTGELFF. DNA of the CDR3: TGCGCCAGCAGCCAGGGACAGTACACCGGGGAGCTGTTTTTT.

The chain recombines TRBV19 with TRBJ1-1; perhaps TRBD1 as D (6 bases). Germline V lookup: CDR1 LNHDA, CDR2 SQIVND (reference sequence). The CDR3 contains 13 residues. Trimming stripped 8 bases from V and 4 bases from J, with 14 bases between. The CDR3 protein is CASWTATPTEAFF. CDR3 nucleotides: TGTGCCAGTTGGACAGCTACTCCCACTGAAGCTTTCTTT.

The V gene is TRBV24-1, the J gene TRBJ2-5; maybe TRBD2 (6 bases). Germline assignment: CDR1 KGHDR and CDR2 SFDVKD. This CDR3 has 14 amino acids. V lost 3 bases, J lost 4 bases, and 11 bases lay in between. The CDR3 sequence is CATSDRGWGETQYF. The CDR3 DNA reads TGTGCCACCAGTGATCGGGGGTGGGGAGAGACCCAGTACTTC.

The chain links TRBV10-2 to TRBJ2-3; D is unresolved. The CDR3 covers 13 residues. Germline CDR1 reads WSHSY; CDR2 reads SAAADI. V lost 7 bases and J 4 bases, leaving 12 bases between the germline ends. The CDR3 sequence is CASKSNFSDTQYF. In DNA form, the CDR3 reads TGCGCCAGCAAGTCAAACTTTTCAGATACGCAGTATTTT.

The V call is TRBV11-2, the J call TRBJ2-5, with TRBD2 matching over 8 bases. V shed 6 bases, J shed 2 bases, and the junction held 11 bases outside the gene matches. The CDR3 spans 16 residues. CDR1 is SGHAT and CDR2 is FQNNGV in the germline V gene. CDR3 in amino acids: CASRIRRGLVQETQYF. The CDR3 coding sequence is TGTGCCAGCAGAATCCGCCGGGGACTAGTGCAAGAGACCCAGTACTTC.

This clone was recorded only once. V is TRBV29-1 and J is TRBJ2-2; 14 bases agree with TRBD2. This CDR3 has 15 residues. CDR1 and CDR2 from the germline V gene are SQVTM and ANQGSEA. Trimming removed 5 bases from V and 3 bases from J; junction bases left unmatched: 2. CDR3: CSVKGLAGDTGELFF. The CDR3 DNA follows: TGCAGCGTTAAGGGACTAGCGGGGGACACCGGGGAGCTGTTTTTT.

The V gene is TRBV9, the J gene TRBJ1-4; 10 bases are shared with TRBD1. Trimming took 4 bases from V and 8 from J; bases not matched to a gene: 8. In germline, CDR1 is SGDLS, CDR2 YYNGEE. CDR3 length: 15 amino acids. This CDR3 is CASSPLDRGKEKLFF. CDR3 DNA: TGTGCCAGCAGCCCCTTGGACAGGGGGAAAGAAAAACTGTTTTTT.

The rearrangement joins TRBV12-5 to TRBJ2-5, with 7 bases identical to TRBD2. CDR1 is LGHNT, CDR2 FRNRAP, per germline. CDR3 length: 15 amino acids. V lost 9 bases, J lost 0 bases, and 10 bases stayed unmatched. DNA for the CDR3: TGTGCTAGATCCCCGAATAGCGGGTACCAAGAGACCCAGTACTTC. Amino acids: CARSPNSGYQETQYF.

This clone has just a few counts. The chain carries TRBV7-8 and TRBJ1-2; possibly TRBD1 for D (6 bases). Germline V gene data show CDR1 as SGHVS and CDR2 as FQNEAQ. The CDR3 length is 15 residues. V was shortened by 4 bases and J by 3 bases, with 15 bases between the two germline ends. CDR3 sequence reads: CASSYDRRQHYGYTF. The CDR3 DNA reads as TGTGCCAGCAGCTACGACAGGAGGCAACACTATGGCTACACCTTC.

This chain links TRBV12-5 with TRBJ2-5, with D tentatively TRBD1 (5 bases). The CDR3 runs 13 residues. Germline V CDR1 and CDR2: LGHNT, FRNRAP. Deletions cut 1 base from V and 4 bases from J, with 7 bases between. The DNA of the CDR3 is TGTGCTAGTGGTTTGGGCCAGGGAGAGACCCAGTACTTC. It is translated as CASGLGQGETQYF.

This clone was observed a single time. The chain has TRBV5-4 and TRBJ1-1, with D possibly being TRBD1 (6 bases). Germline loops: CDR1 SGHNT, CDR2 YYREEE (reference sequence). CDR3 length equals 14 residues. Between the trimmed V and J ends, which lost 4 bases and 4 bases, there was a span of 14 bases. The CDR3 coding sequence is TGTGCCAGCAGCCCAGGGGTTGGCGGCACTGAAGCTTTCTTT. Amino acid sequence: CASSPGVGGTEAFF.

The rearrangement joins TRBV25-1 to TRBJ1-5, with 9 nucleotides matching TRBD1. Germline loops: CDR1 MGHDK, CDR2 SYGVNS. V trimming: 3 bases; J trimming: 6 bases; junction bases outside the gene matches: 3. This CDR3 is built from 14 residues. Here the CDR3 reads CASSETGGAQPQHF. CDR3 in DNA: TGTGCCAGCAGTGAGACAGGGGGTGCTCAGCCCCAGCATTTT. Full variable domain (remainder filled in from reference TRBV25-1 and TRBJ1-5): EADIYQTPRYLVIGTGKKITLECSQTMGHDKMYWYQQDPGMELHLIHYSYGVNSTEKGDLSSESTVSRIRTEHFPLTLESARPSHTSQYLCASSETGGAQPQHFGDGTRLSIL.

The J gene is TRBJ1-2, the V gene TRBV6-5; D call uncertain. Germline CDR1 MNHEY, CDR2 SVGAGI. V lost 6 bases, J lost 2 bases, and 10 bases lay in between. This CDR3 has 13 residues. CDR3 DNA: TGTGCCAGCAGCCCCCATCAGAACTATGGCTACACCTTC. It specifies CASSPHQNYGYTF.

The V and J genes are TRBV10-3 and TRBJ2-5; the D gene is possibly TRBD2 (6 bases). The CDR3 runs to 14 residues. V lost 0 bases, J lost 5 bases, and 10 bases lay in between. Germline assignment: CDR1 ENHRY and CDR2 SYGVKD. The CDR3 coding sequence is TGTGCCATCAGTGAGTCGACTAGAGTCGAGACCCAGTACTTC. It encodes CAISESTRVETQYF.

The gene calls are TRBV27 and TRBJ1-2, with D unresolved. Germline V gene lookup returns CDR1 MNHEY and CDR2 SMNVEV (reference sequence). This CDR3 is built from 13 residues. Trimming stripped 4 bases from V and 5 bases from J, with 11 bases between. This CDR3 is CASSSYDNYGYTF. Written as DNA, the CDR3 is TGTGCCAGCAGTTCCTACGACAATTATGGCTACACCTTC.

This chain links TRBV7-9 with TRBJ2-7, with D uncertain. The CDR3 runs 16 residues. With 5 bases removed from V and 2 bases from J, the gap between germline ends came to 19 bases. The germline gives CDR1 SEHNR, CDR2 FQNEAQ (reference sequence). CDR3 sequence (DNA): TGTGCCAGCAGCCCCCAGCTAGGATTGAAAACCTACGAGCAGTACTTC. Its translation is CASSPQLGLKTYEQYF.